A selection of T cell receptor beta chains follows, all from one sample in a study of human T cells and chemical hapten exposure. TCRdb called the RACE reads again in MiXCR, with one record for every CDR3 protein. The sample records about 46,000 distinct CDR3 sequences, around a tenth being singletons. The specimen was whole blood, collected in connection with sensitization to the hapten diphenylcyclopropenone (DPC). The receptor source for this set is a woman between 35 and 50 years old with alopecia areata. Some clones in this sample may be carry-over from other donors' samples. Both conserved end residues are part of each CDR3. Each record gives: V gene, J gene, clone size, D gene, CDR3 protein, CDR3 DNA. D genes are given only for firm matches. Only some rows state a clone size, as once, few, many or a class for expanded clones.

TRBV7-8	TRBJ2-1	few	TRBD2	CASSLVSGGEFF	TGTGCCAGCAGCTTAGTAAGCGGGGGTGAGTTCTTC
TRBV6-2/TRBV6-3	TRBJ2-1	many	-	CASSYWGGPNSYNEQFF	TGTGCCAGCAGTTACTGGGGGGGGCCCAACTCCTACAATGAGCAGTTCTTC
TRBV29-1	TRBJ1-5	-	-	CSAQQGGQPQHF	TGCAGCGCTCAGCAGGGCGGCCAGCCCCAGCATTTT
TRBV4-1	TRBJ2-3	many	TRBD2	CASSQLGLAGGPDTQYF	TGCGCCAGCAGCCAACTGGGACTAGCGGGGGGGCCAGATACGCAGTATTTT
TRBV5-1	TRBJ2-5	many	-	CASSLGPSGTLQETQYF	TGCGCCAGCAGCCTGGGCCCTAGTGGAACACTCCAAGAGACCCAGTACTTC
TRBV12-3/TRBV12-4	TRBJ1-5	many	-	CASTSRAGTQPQHF	TGTGCCAGCACCAGCCGGGCGGGGACCCAGCCCCAGCATTTT
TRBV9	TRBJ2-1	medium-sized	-	CASSVDYHNEQFF	TGTGCCAGCAGCGTAGACTACCACAATGAGCAGTTCTTC
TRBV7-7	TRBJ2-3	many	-	CASSLGPYTDTQYF	TGTGCCAGCAGCTTGGGGCCCTACACAGATACGCAGTATTTT
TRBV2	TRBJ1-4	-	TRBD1	CASRYGQGAEKLFF	TGTGCCAGCAGATATGGGCAGGGGGCTGAAAAACTGTTTTTT
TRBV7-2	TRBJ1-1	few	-	CASSLEPLSTEAFF	TGTGCCAGCAGCTTAGAGCCGCTTAGCACTGAAGCTTTCTTT
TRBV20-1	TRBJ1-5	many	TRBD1	CSVTPGTGNQPQHF	TGCAGTGTTACACCCGGGACAGGGAATCAGCCCCAGCATTTT
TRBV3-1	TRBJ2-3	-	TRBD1	CASSGRDRRASTDTQYF	TGTGCCAGCAGCGGCAGGGACAGAAGGGCAAGCACAGATACGCAGTATTTT
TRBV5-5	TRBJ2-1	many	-	CASRPYAEGAAYNEQFF	TGTGCCAGCCGACCATACGCGGAGGGGGCCGCCTACAATGAGCAGTTCTTC
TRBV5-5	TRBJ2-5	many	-	CASSFRGAQETQYF	TGTGCCAGCAGCTTTCGCGGGGCCCAAGAGACCCAGTACTTC
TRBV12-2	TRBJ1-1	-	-	CASRLEYSLNTEAFF	TGTGCAAGTCGCTTAGAGTACAGCTTAAACACTGAAGCTTTCTTT
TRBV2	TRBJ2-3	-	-	CASGGWSTDTQYF	TGTGCCAGCGGTGGATGGAGCACAGATACGCAGTATTTT
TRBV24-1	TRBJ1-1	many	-	CATSEYRAFSMSTEAFF	TGTGCCACCAGTGAATACCGGGCCTTTTCCATGAGCACTGAAGCTTTCTTT
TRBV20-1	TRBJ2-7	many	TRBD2	CSARDTGGNSYEQYF	TGCAGTGCTAGAGATACGGGGGGTAACTCCTACGAGCAGTACTTC
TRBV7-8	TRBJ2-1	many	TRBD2	CASSLARRGGYNEQFF	TGTGCCAGCAGCTTAGCGCGGCGGGGGGGATACAATGAGCAGTTCTTC
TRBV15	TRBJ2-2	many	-	CATSPRSFANTGELFF	TGTGCCACCAGCCCTCGCAGCTTCGCGAACACCGGGGAGCTGTTTTTT
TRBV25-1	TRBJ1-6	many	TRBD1	CASSVGQGGSPLHF	TGTGCCAGCAGCGTGGGACAGGGGGGTTCACCCCTCCACTTT
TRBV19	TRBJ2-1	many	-	CASLSGGRSDEQFF	TGTGCCAGCTTATCCGGGGGGCGTAGCGATGAGCAGTTCTTC
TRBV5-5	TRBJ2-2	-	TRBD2	CASRTLAGKNTGELFF	TGTGCCAGCAGAACCCTAGCGGGGAAAAACACCGGGGAGCTGTTTTTT
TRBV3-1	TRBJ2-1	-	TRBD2	CASSQDRRGGHKQFF	TGTGCCAGCAGCCAAGACCGGCGGGGGGGTCATAAGCAGTTCTTC
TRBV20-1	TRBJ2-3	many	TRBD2	CSALAGGRDTQYF	TGCAGTGCTCTAGCGGGGGGCAGAGATACGCAGTATTTT
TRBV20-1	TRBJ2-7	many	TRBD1	CSASEPRGQGVGEQYF	TGCAGTGCCAGCGAGCCTCGAGGACAGGGGGTGGGCGAGCAGTACTTC
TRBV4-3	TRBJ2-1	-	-	CASSQDYAEAFSPQFF	TGCGCCAGCAGCCAAGATTACGCAGAGGCGTTCAGCCCCCAGTTCTTC
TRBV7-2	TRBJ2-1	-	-	CASSEYNEQFF	TGTGCCAGCAGCGAATACAATGAGCAGTTCTTC
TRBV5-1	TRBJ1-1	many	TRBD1	CASSPDRGATTEAFF	TGCGCCAGCAGCCCGGACAGGGGTGCGACCACTGAAGCTTTCTTT
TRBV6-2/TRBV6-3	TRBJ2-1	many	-	CASSSPGPVRFF	TGTGCCAGCAGTTCTCCGGGTCCCGTCCGGTTCTTC
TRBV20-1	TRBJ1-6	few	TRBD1	CSARDKGQRNSPLHF	TGCAGTGCTAGAGATAAGGGACAGAGAAATTCACCCCTCCACTTT